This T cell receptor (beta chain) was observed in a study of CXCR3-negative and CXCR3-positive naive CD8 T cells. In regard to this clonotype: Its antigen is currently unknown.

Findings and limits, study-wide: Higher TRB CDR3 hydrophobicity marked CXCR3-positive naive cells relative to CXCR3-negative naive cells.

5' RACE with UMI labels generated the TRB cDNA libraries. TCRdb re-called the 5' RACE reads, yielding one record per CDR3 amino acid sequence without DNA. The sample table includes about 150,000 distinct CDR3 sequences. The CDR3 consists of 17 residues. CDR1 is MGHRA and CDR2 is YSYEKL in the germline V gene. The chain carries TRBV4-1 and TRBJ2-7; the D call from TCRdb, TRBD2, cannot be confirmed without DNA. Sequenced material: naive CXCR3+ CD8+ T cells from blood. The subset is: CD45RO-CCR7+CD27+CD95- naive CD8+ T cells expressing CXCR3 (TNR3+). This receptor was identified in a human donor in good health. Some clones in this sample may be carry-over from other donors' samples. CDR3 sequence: CASSQRPTSGRAIEQYF.